The source of this TCR beta chain is a study of blood T cell repertoires in COVID-19. Study-level information: Researchers got acute and convalescent COVID-19 samples from the United States, Italy and Spain. Sources were T cells, B-cell-depleted T cells, or PBMCs; the material itself was cDNA or gDNA.

Under the authors' procedure: Amplifying reference gene primers gave estimates of nucleated cell counts. Some clones are missing from TCRdb's copy, which holds only in-frame ones; the method was immunoSEQ multiplex PCR. That table supplies the V and J calls and clone size; D and trimming were determined from the DNA. The table lists under 55,000 clones, around 84% of them singletons, with approximately 2.6% in the top ten. V dropped 4 bases and J dropped 6; count of bases not matched to a gene: 3. This CDR3 is built from 15 residues. Per the germline V gene, CDR1 is LNHDA and CDR2 is SQIVND (reference sequence).

The clonotype originates from a man aged 50-59 years with acute or convalescent COVID-19. This chain joins TRBV19 and TRBJ2-1, with 13 bases matching TRBD2. Specimen: peripheral blood. This CDR3 reads CASSRGTSGTNEQFF. The CDR3 region has the DNA TGTGCCAGTAGTAGGGGGACTAGCGGGACCAATGAGCAGTTCTTC.